These 25 T cell receptor beta chains originate from one sample sequenced in a study of CD8+ T cells in alopecia areata. The sample's treatment: oral pan-JAK inhibitor, 5-10 mg twice daily. Following extraction, RNA underwent reverse transcription to cDNA, which served as the sequencing template. Sequencing was performed with immunoSEQ multiplex PCR; in TCRdb, only in-frame clones are kept and a portion is missing. This sample yields about 200,000 clones, of which 60% are seen a single time; 0.95% to 1.1% belongs to the top ten. Sample: CD4+ T cells sorted from blood, taken at week 24, from a patient treated with tofacitinib. Receptors originate from a human donor with alopecia areata.

V gene TRBV25-1 combines with J gene TRBJ1-6; possible D gene TRBD1, 6 bases. The germline V gene encodes CDR1 MGHDK and CDR2 SYGVNS. The CDR3 has 14 amino acids. The V gene lost 3 bases and the J gene lost 10 bases, with 13 bases spanning the gap. CDR3 nucleotide sequence: TGTGCCAGCAGTGACACAGGGTTGCGATCACCCCTCCACTTT. This sequence encodes CASSDTGLRSPLHF.

The chain combines TRBV9 with TRBJ2-6; either TRBD1 or TRBD2 may supply D (5 bases each). Germline assignment: CDR1 SGDLS and CDR2 YYNGEE. The CDR3 spans 17 residues. Trimming removed 0 bases at V and 2 bases at J, with 12 bases between. CDR3 sequence reads: CASSVEGWDAGANVLTF. CDR3 in DNA: TGTGCCAGCAGCGTAGAAGGGTGGGACGCTGGGGCCAACGTCCTGACTTTC.

V gene TRBV30 combines with J gene TRBJ2-7; D not certain. Germline V lookup: CDR1 GTSNPN, CDR2 SVGIG (reference sequence). V was shortened by 1 base and J by 3 bases, with 4 bases between the two germline ends. The CDR3 runs to 11 residues. CDR3 sequence: CAWSDRYEQYF. The CDR3 coding sequence is TGTGCCTGGAGTGACCGCTACGAGCAGTACTTC. The variable domain in full, with the rest retrieved from reference TRBV30 and TRBJ2-7, is SQTIHQWPATLVQPVGSPLSLECTVEGTSNPNLYWYRQAAGRGLQLLFYSVGIGQISSEVPQNLSASRPQDRQFILSSKKLLLSDSGFYLCAWSDRYEQYFGPGTRLTVT.

Details on this clone: The sample holds other DNA sequences that translate to the same CDR3. This rearrangement joins TRBV6-5 to TRBJ2-5; D uncertain. Germline V gene sequence: CDR1 MNHEY, CDR2 SVGAGI. The CDR3 contains 13 residues. V shed 0 bases and J shed 5 bases, with 7 bases lying between them. CDR3 in DNA: TGTGCCAGCAGTTACTCGGTGGCGGAGACCCAGTACTTC. Its protein is CASSYSVAETQYF.

The CDR3 sequence: CASSQDFELLSSYEQYF. CDR3 sequence (DNA): TGCGCCAGCAGCCAAGATTTTGAGCTACTCAGCTCCTACGAGCAGTACTTC. This chain uses TRBV4-3 with TRBJ2-7; D is unresolved. CDR3 length: 17 residues. The germline V gene encodes CDR1 LGHNA and CDR2 YSLEER. V was shortened by 0 bases and J by 0 bases, with 15 bases between the two germline ends.

The rearrangement joins TRBV7-2 to TRBJ2-2, with 9 bases fitting TRBD1. The germline V gene has CDR1 SGHTA and CDR2 FQGNSA. The CDR3 contains 18 residues. Trimming at V came to 6 bases and at J to 1 base, leaving 12 bases not matched to a gene. Written as DNA, the CDR3 is TGTGCCAGCAGATTGAGGGGGACAGGGACTCAGAACACCGGGGAGCTGTTTTTT. It codes for CASRLRGTGTQNTGELFF.

This clone was picked up a small number of times. This chain uses TRBV29-1 with TRBJ1-1, with D maybe TRBD1 (5 bases). Trimming removed 7 bases from V and 6 bases from J, with 9 bases in between. The length of the CDR3 is 10 residues. Germline V gene lookup returns CDR1 SQVTM and CDR2 ANQGSEA. This CDR3 reads CSARQSEAFF. The CDR3 nucleotides are TGCAGCGCCCGACAGTCTGAAGCTTTCTTT.

The chain is built from TRBV29-1 and TRBJ2-7; D gene ambiguous. V shed 8 bases and J shed 2 bases, with 10 bases lying between them. Germline V gene data show CDR1 as SQVTM and CDR2 as ANQGSEA. This CDR3 contains 11 residues. CDR3 DNA: TGCAGCTTTAGGGATACCTACGAGCAGTACTTC. Translating it yields CSFRDTYEQYF.

V and J are TRBV5-1 and TRBJ2-3; D call uncertain. Looked up from germline, CDR1 is SGHRS and CDR2 is YFSETQ. The CDR3 is made up of 12 amino acids. Trimming removed 0 bases from V and 6 bases from J, with 5 bases in between. CDR3 coding DNA: TGCGCCAGCAGCTTGGGCTTGGATACGCAGTATTTT. It yields the protein CASSLGLDTQYF.

This clone was picked up a small number of times. The chain joins TRBV7-9 to TRBJ1-6; 7 positions match TRBD1. The V gene end was trimmed by 3 bases and the J gene end by 9 bases; junction bases not matched to a gene: 5. Germline loops: CDR1 SEHNR, CDR2 FQNEAQ (reference sequence). The CDR3 spans 14 residues. CDR3 nucleotides: TGTGCCAGCAGCTTGGAACAGGGGACTTCACCCCTCCACTTT. Translation: CASSLEQGTSPLHF.

This clone was counted a few times. The genes are TRBV29-1 and TRBJ1-2; a possible D gene is TRBD1 (5 bases). Per germline, CDR1 SQVTM and CDR2 ANQGSEA. The CDR3 is 11 residues long. Trimming cost V 3 bases and J 13 bases, with 15 bases left between them. The DNA for the CDR3 is TGCAGCGTTGATCGTCAGGGAACAGTCACCTTC. It yields the protein CSVDRQGTVTF.

This chain links TRBV15 with TRBJ2-1; possibly TRBD1 or TRBD2 for D (6 bases each). V dropped 0 bases and J dropped 6 bases, with 9 bases sitting between them. CDR1 is LNHNV, CDR2 YYDKDF, per germline (reference sequence). There are 14 residues in the CDR3. CDR3 amino acids: CATSRDGGGNEQFF. CDR3 DNA: TGTGCCACCAGCAGAGATGGAGGGGGCAATGAGCAGTTCTTC.

The V call is TRBV9, the J call TRBJ2-5, with 7 bases lining up with TRBD2. TRBJ2-7 matches the DNA end more closely, so the J call is doubtful. This CDR3 is built from 17 residues. Germline V lookup: CDR1 SGDLS, CDR2 YYNGEE. This CDR3 is CASSADQAGRGSYEQYF. For the CDR3, the DNA is TGTGCCAGCAGCGCCGACCAAGCGGGGAGGGGCAGCTACGAGCAGTACTTC.

In its sample, this clone was seen once. The V call is TRBV29-1, the J call TRBJ1-1; D perhaps matches TRBD1 (5 bases). Trimming left V 0 bases short and J 5 bases short, with 10 bases between. The CDR3 covers 13 residues. The V gene's germline CDR1 is SQVTM and CDR2 ANQGSEA. The DNA of the CDR3 is TGCAGCGTTGAAGATACAGGTCGAACTGAAGCTTTCTTT. Translating gives CSVEDTGRTEAFF.

The rearrangement links TRBV7-3 to TRBJ2-1; TRBD2 might be the D (6 bases). Looked up from germline, CDR1 is SGHTA and CDR2 is FQGTGA. The CDR3 consists of 15 residues. With 4 bases removed from V and 8 bases from J, the gap between germline ends came to 18 bases. The CDR3 region has the DNA TGTGCCAGCAGCTCGAACGCGGCGGGGTTCCATGAGCAGTTCTTC. It is translated as CASSSNAAGFHEQFF.

The V call is TRBV25-1, the J call TRBJ1-1, with 7 bases identical to TRBD1. The CDR3 extends over 13 amino acids. Germline V gene lookup returns CDR1 MGHDK and CDR2 SYGVNS. Trimming took 4 bases from V and 5 from J; bases not matched to a gene: 4. For the CDR3, the DNA is TGTGCCAGCAGTGTTCCAGGGGGAACTGAAGCTTTCTTT. Its protein is CASSVPGGTEAFF.

The V gene is TRBV6-5, the J gene TRBJ2-7, with D possibly being TRBD1 (6 bases). The CDR3 has 14 amino acids. Germline V gene lookup returns CDR1 MNHEY and CDR2 SVGAGI. With 4 bases removed from V and 3 bases from J, the gap between germline ends came to 13 bases. In nucleotides, the CDR3 is TGTGCCAGCAGTTCCTCAGGGGTCGGCTACGAGCAGTACTTC. Translation: CASSSSGVGYEQYF.

For this clone: Other DNA sequences within the sample encode an identical CDR3. CDR3 sequence: CASSELGGYTF. The CDR3 DNA follows: TGTGCCAGCAGTGAATTGGGGGGCTACACCTTC. The rearrangement joins TRBV25-1 to TRBJ1-2; D unclear. Trimming took off 1 base at V and 8 bases at J, with 5 bases between the two ends. The CDR3 is made up of 11 amino acids. Germline lookup yields CDR1 MGHDK and CDR2 SYGVNS.

This clone came up a few times. V is TRBV7-9 and J is TRBJ2-1, with 9 bases aligning to TRBD1. V lost 6 bases, J lost 3 bases, and 9 bases stayed unmatched. Germline CDR1 reads SEHNR; CDR2 reads FQNEAQ (reference sequence). The CDR3 consists of 16 residues. CDR3 bases: TGTGCCAGCAGGGGCCTCGGGACAGGGTACTACAATGAGCAGTTCTTC. This sequence encodes CASRGLGTGYYNEQFF.

The rearrangement uses TRBV30 and TRBJ1-2, with TRBD1 identical over 7 bases. Trimming removed 7 bases from V and 6 bases from J; junction bases left unmatched: 5. The CDR3 extends over 11 amino acids. CDR1 is GTSNPN, CDR2 SVGIG, per germline (reference sequence). The CDR3 loop is CALQGRDGYTF. CDR3 in DNA: TGTGCCTTACAGGGGAGGGATGGCTACACCTTC. The variable domain in full, with the rest retrieved from reference TRBV30 and TRBJ1-2, is SQTIHQWPATLVQPVGSPLSLECTVEGTSNPNLYWYRQAAGRGLQLLFYSVGIGQISSEVPQNLSASRPQDRQFILSSKKLLLSDSGFYLCALQGRDGYTFGSGTRLTVV.

This clone was detected only a few times. The chain has TRBV30 and TRBJ1-1; D ambiguous. V lost 2 bases, J lost 6 bases, and 10 bases lay in between. CDR1 is GTSNPN and CDR2 is SVGIG in the germline V gene (reference sequence). This CDR3 comprises 12 residues. The CDR3 sequence is CAWSPSISEAFF. The CDR3, as DNA: TGTGCCTGGAGTCCCTCCATTTCTGAAGCTTTCTTT.

The DNA of the CDR3 is TGCGCCAGCAGCTTATACAGTTCTGGGACGGGCCGGCTTAATTCACCCCTCCACTTT. Its protein is CASSLYSSGTGRLNSPLHF. The chain links TRBV5-1 to TRBJ1-6; D perhaps matches TRBD1 (5 bases). Deletions cut 2 bases from V and 6 bases from J, with 24 bases between. The CDR3 extends over 19 amino acids. From germline, CDR1 is SGHRS and CDR2 YFSETQ.

V gene TRBV15 combines with J gene TRBJ1-4; 8 bases are shared with TRBD1. After removal of 0 bases from V and 7 bases from J, the junction contained 13 bases not matched to a gene. Germline CDR1 LNHNV, CDR2 YYDKDF (reference sequence). The CDR3 consists of 18 residues. The CDR3 sequence is CATSRDGNRGAHAEKLFF. The DNA for the CDR3 is TGTGCCACCAGCAGAGATGGCAACAGGGGGGCCCATGCTGAAAAACTGTTTTTT.

This clone has only a few counts. The CDR3 coding sequence is TGTGCCAGCAGCACAGGGGGCGAGCAGTACTTC. It specifies CASSTGGEQYF. The chain employs TRBV7-2 and TRBJ2-7; 8 nucleotides line up with TRBD1. The V gene's germline CDR1 is SGHTA and CDR2 FQGNSA. V trimming: 5 bases; J trimming: 6 bases; junction bases outside the gene matches: 0. The CDR3 spans 11 residues.

The chain has TRBV19 and TRBJ1-2; 8 bases align to TRBD1. This CDR3 contains 13 residues. The germline gives CDR1 LNHDA, CDR2 SQIVND (reference sequence). Trimming at V came to 4 bases and at J to 7 bases, leaving 5 bases not matched to a gene. This CDR3 reads CASSTGQGRGYTF. The CDR3, as DNA: TGTGCCAGTAGTACCGGACAGGGTCGTGGCTACACCTTC.